This T cell receptor beta chain was recorded in a study of monozygotic twins with inflammatory bowel disease. General study results and limits: Among IBD patients, fewer clonotypes were shared with others than among healthy twins, especially with disease activity.

Investigators made cDNA in eight separate reactions per sample. Template switching added UMIs carrying a 6-nucleotide sample barcode. Reanalyzing the 5' RACE reads, TCRdb keeps one entry per CDR3 protein, without DNA. Found here are fewer than 550,000 distinct CDR3 sequences; the top ten clones hold 2% to 3%. With regard to this clonotype: Its target is unknown.

What was sequenced was blood. The clonotype was recovered from a human donor with ulcerative colitis or Crohn's disease, or a healthy co-twin of an affected twin (not recorded which).

The CDR3 spells CASSQDLLWRADNGYTF. The gene calls are TRBV4-2 and TRBJ1-2. Germline CDR1 reads LGHNA; CDR2 reads YNFKEQ. The CDR3 contains 17 residues.